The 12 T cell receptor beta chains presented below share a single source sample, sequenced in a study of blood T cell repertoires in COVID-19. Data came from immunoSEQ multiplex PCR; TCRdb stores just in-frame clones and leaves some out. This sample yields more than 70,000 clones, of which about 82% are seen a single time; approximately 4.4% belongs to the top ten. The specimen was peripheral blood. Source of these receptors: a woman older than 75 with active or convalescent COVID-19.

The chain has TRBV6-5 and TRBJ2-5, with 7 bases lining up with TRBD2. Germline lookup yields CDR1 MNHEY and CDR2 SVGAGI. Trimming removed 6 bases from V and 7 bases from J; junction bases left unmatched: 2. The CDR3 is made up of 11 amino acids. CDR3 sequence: CASRWEGTQYF. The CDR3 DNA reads TGTGCCAGCAGATGGGAGGGGACCCAGTACTTC.

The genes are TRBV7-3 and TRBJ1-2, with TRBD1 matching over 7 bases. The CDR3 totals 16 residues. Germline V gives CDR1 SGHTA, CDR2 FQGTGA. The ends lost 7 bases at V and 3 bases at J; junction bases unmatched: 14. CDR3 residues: CASINWDSRLDYGYTF. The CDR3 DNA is TGTGCCAGCATCAATTGGGACAGCCGATTGGACTATGGCTACACCTTC. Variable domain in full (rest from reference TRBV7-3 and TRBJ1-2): GAGVSQTPSNKVTEKGKYVELRCDPISGHTALYWYRQSLGQGPEFLIYFQGTGAADDSGLPNDRFFAVRPEGSVSTLKIQRTERGDSAVYLCASINWDSRLDYGYTFGSGTRLTVV.

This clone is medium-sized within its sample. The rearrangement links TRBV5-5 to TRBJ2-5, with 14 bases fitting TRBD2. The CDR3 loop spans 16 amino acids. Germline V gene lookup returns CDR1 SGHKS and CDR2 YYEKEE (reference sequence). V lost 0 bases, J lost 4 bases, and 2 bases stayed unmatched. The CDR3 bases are TGTGCCAGCAGCTTGGGACTAGCGGGGGGGCGAGAGACCCAGTACTTC. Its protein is CASSLGLAGGRETQYF.

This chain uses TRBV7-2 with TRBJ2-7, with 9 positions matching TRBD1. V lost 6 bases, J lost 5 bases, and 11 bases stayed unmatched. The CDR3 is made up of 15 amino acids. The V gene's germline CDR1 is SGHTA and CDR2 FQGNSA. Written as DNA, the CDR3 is TGTGCCAGCAGGACGACAGGGGGAATAATCAACGAGCAGTACTTC. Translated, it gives CASRTTGGIINEQYF.

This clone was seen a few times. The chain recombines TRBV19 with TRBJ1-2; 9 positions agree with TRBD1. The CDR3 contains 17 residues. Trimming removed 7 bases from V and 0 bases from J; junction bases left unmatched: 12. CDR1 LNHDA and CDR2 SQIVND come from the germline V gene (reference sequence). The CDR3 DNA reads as TGTGCCAGTAATCAACGGGACAGGGCTAACCCTAACTATGGCTACACCTTC. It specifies CASNQRDRANPNYGYTF.

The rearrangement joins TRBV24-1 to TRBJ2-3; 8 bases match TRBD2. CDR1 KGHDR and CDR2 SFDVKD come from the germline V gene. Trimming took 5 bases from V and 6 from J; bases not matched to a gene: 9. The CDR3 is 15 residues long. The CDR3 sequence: CATSGAGVLADTQYF. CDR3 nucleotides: TGTGCCACCAGTGGAGCGGGAGTGCTGGCGGATACGCAGTATTTT.

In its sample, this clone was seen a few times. The CDR3 spells CASSNWDRENTEAFF. The CDR3 region has the DNA TGTGCCAGCAGCAACTGGGACAGGGAGAACACTGAAGCTTTCTTT. This sequence joins TRBV5-6 and TRBJ1-1; 9 nucleotides match TRBD1. The ends lost 4 bases at V and 1 base at J; junction bases unmatched: 5. The CDR3 has 15 residues. The germline V gene has CDR1 SGHDT and CDR2 YYEEEE.

In DNA, the CDR3 is TGTGCCAGCAGTTTAGACGAGAGATCGGGCTATGGCTACACCTTC. It translates to CASSLDERSGYGYTF. The genes are TRBV28 and TRBJ1-2; D uncertain. Trimming took 2 bases from V and 4 from J, leaving 14 bases between them. The CDR3 has 15 residues. Germline V gene lookup returns CDR1 MDHEN and CDR2 SYDVKM.

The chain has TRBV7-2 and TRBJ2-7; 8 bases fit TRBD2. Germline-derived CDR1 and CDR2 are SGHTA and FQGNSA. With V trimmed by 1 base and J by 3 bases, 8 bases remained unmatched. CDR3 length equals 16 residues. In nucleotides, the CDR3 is TGTGCCAGCAGCTTAGGTGGCGGTAGCGGGGTCTACGAGCAGTACTTC. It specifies CASSLGGGSGVYEQYF.

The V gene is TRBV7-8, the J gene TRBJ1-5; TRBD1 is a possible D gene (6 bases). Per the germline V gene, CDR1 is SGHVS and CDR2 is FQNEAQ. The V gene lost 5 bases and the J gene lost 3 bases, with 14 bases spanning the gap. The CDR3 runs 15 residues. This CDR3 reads CASSHRAWDNQPQHF. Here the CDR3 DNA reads TGTGCCAGCAGCCACAGGGCCTGGGACAATCAGCCCCAGCATTTT.

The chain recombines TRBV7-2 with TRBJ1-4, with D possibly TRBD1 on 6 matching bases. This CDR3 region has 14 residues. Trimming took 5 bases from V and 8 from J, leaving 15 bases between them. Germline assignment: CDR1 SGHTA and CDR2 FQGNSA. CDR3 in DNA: TGTGCCAGCAGCGCCGGGGTGGACAGAGAAAAACTGTTTTTT. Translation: CASSAGVDREKLFF.

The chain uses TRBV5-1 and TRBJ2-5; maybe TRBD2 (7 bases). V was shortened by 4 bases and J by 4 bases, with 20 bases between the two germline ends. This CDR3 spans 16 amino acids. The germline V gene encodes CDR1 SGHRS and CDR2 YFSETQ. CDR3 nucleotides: TGCGCCAGCAGCCCCCGGGGGGACACCTTCGGAGAGACCCAGTACTTC. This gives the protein CASSPRGDTFGETQYF. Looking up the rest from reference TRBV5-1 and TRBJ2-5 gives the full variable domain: KAGVTQTPRYLIKTRGQQVTLSCSPISGHRSVSWYQQTPGQGLQFLFEYFSETQRNKGNFPGRFSGRQFSNSRSEMNVSTLELGDSALYLCASSPRGDTFGETQYFGPGTRLLVL.